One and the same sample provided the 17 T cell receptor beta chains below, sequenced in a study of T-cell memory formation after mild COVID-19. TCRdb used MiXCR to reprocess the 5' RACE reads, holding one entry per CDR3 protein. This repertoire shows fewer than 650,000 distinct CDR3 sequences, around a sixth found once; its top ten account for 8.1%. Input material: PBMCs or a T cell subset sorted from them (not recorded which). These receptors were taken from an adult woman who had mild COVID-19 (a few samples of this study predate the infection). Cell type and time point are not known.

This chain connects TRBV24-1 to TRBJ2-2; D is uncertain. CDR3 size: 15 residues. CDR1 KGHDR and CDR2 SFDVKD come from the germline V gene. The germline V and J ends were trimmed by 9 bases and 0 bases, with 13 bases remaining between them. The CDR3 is CATRARSSNTGELFF. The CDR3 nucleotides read TGTGCCACCCGAGCGAGGAGTTCGAACACCGGGGAGCTGTTTTTT.

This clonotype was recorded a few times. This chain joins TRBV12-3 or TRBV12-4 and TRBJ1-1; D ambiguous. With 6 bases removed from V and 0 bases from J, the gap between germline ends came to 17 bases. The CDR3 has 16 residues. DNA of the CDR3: TGTGCCAGCAGGCGGCCCCGAGAGGGAATGAACACTGAAGCTTTCTTT. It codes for CASRRPREGMNTEAFF.

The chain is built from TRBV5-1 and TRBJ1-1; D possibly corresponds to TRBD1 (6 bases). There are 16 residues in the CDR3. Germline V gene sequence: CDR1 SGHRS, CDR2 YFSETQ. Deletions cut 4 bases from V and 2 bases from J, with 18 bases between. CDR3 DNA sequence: TGCGCCAGCAGCCAGCGGCGGGGGCAGCTTAACACTGAAGCTTTCTTT. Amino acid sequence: CASSQRRGQLNTEAFF.

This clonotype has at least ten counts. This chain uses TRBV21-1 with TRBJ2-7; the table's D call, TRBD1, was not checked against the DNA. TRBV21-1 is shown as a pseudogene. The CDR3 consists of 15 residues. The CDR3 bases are TGTGCCAAGCCCCACAACGACAGGGCTCCCTACGAGCAGTACTTC. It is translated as CAKPHNDRAPYEQYF.

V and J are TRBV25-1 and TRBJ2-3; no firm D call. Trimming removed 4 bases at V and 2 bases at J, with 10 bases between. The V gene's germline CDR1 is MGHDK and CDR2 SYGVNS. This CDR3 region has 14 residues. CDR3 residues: CASSVSQYTDTQYF. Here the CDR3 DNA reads TGTGCCAGCAGTGTTAGCCAGTACACAGATACGCAGTATTTT.

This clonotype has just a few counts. Written as DNA, the CDR3 is TGTGCCAGCAGCTTAACCCGGGGGATGAACACTGAAGCTTTCTTT. Translating gives CASSLTRGMNTEAFF. The chain is built from TRBV7-3 and TRBJ1-1; D perhaps matches TRBD1 (5 bases). The V gene lost 0 bases and the J gene lost 0 bases, with 8 bases spanning the gap. The length of the CDR3 is 15 residues. Per germline, CDR1 SGHTA and CDR2 FQGTGA. The full variable domain, its missing parts supplied by reference TRBV7-3 and TRBJ1-1, is GAGVSQTPSNKVTEKGKYVELRCDPISGHTALYWYRQSLGQGPEFLIYFQGTGAADDSGLPNDRFFAVRPEGSVSTLKIQRTERGDSAVYLCASSLTRGMNTEAFFGQGTRLTVV.

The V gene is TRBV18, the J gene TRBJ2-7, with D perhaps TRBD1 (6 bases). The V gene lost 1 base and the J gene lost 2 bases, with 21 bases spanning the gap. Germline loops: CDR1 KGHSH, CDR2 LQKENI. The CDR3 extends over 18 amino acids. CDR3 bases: TGTGCCAGCTCACCACGGGAGATCCTCGCCCAGGGGCCCTACGAGCAGTACTTC. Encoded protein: CASSPREILAQGPYEQYF.

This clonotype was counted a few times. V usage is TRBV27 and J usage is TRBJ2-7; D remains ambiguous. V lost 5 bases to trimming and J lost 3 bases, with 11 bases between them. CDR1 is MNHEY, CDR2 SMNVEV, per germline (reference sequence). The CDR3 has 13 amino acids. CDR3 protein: CASSPSSRYEQYF. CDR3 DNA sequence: TGTGCCAGCAGTCCCTCCTCGCGCTACGAGCAGTACTTC.

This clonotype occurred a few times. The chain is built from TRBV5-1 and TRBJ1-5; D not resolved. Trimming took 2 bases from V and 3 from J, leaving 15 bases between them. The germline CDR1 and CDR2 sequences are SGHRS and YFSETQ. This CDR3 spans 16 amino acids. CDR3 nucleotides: TGCGCCAGCAGCTTAGGGCAGGACGGTCTCAATCAGCCCCAGCATTTT. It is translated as CASSLGQDGLNQPQHF. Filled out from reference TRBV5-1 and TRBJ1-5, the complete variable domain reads KAGVTQTPRYLIKTRGQQVTLSCSPISGHRSVSWYQQTPGQGLQFLFEYFSETQRNKGNFPGRFSGRQFSNSRSEMNVSTLELGDSALYLCASSLGQDGLNQPQHFGDGTRLSIL.

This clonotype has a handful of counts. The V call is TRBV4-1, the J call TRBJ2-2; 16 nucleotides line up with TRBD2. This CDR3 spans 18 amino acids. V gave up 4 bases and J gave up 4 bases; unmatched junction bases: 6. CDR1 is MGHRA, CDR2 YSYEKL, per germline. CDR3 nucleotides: TGCGCCAGCAGCCGGGGGACTAGCGGGGGGGATGGCACCGGGGAGCTGTTTTTT. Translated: CASSRGTSGGDGTGELFF.

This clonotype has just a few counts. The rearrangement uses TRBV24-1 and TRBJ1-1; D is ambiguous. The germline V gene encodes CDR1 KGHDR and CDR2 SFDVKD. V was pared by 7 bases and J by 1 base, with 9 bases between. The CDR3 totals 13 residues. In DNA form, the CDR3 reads TGTGCCACCAGCGCTCATAGGAACACTGAAGCTTTCTTT. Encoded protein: CATSAHRNTEAFF.

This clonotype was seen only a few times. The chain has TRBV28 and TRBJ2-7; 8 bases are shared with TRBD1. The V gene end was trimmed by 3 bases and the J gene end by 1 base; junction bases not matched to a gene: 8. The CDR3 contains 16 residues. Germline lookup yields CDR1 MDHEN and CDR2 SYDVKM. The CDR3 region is CASSFQTRDRSYEQYF. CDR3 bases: TGTGCCAGCAGTTTTCAAACCCGGGACAGGTCCTACGAGCAGTACTTC.

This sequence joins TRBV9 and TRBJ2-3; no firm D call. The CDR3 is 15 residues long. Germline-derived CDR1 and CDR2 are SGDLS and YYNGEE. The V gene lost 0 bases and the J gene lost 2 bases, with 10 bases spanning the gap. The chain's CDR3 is CASSVGGSFTDTQYF. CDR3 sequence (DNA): TGTGCCAGCAGCGTAGGAGGCAGCTTCACAGATACGCAGTATTTT.

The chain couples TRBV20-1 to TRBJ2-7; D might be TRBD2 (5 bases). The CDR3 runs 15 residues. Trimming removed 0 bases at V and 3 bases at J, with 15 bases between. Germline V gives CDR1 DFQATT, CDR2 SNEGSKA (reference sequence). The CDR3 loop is CSARERTPYVYEQYF. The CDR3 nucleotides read TGCAGTGCTAGAGAGAGGACTCCCTACGTCTACGAGCAGTACTTC.

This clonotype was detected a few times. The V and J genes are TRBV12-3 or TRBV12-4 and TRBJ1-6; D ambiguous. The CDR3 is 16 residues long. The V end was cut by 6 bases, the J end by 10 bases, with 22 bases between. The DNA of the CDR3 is TGTGCCAGCAGCCGTTCACAGTCGCCAAGGGCCTCACCCCTCCACTTT. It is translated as CASSRSQSPRASPLHF.

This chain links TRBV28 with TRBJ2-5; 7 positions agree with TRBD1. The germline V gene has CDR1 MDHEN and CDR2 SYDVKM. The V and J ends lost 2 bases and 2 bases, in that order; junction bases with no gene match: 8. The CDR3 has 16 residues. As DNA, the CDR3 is TGTGCCAGCAGTTTAGGGTGGGACAGCCTTCAAGAGACCCAGTACTTC. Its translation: CASSLGWDSLQETQYF.

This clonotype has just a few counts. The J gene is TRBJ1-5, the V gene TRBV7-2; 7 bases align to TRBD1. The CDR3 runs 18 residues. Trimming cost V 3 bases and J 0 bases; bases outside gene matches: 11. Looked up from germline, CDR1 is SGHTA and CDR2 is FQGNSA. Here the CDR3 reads CASSLWGTASYSNQPQHF. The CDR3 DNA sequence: TGTGCCAGCAGCTTGTGGGGGACAGCATCCTATAGCAATCAGCCCCAGCATTTT. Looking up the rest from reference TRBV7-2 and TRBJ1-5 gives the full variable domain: GAGVSQSPSNKVTEKGKDVELRCDPISGHTALYWYRQSLGQGLEFLIYFQGNSAPDKSGLPSDRFSAERTGGSVSTLTIQRTQQEDSAVYLCASSLWGTASYSNQPQHFGDGTRLSIL.